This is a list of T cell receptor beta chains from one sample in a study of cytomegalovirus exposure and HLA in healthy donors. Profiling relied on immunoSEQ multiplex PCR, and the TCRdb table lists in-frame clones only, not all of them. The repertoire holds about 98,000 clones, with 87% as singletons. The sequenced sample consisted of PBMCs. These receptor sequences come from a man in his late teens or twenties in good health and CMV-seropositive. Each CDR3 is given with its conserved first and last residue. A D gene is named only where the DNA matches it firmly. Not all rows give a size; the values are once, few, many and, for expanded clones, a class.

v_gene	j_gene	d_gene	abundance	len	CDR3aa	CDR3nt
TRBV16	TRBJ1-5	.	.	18	CASSHPAWAILSNQPQHF	TGTGCCAGCAGCCACCCCGCTTGGGCAATTCTTAGCAATCAGCCCCAGCATTTT
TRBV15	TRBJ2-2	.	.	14	CATSDRSPSGELFF	TGTGCCACCAGCGACAGGAGTCCTTCCGGGGAGCTGTTTTTT
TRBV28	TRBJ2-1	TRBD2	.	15	CASSDGTSGYNEQFF	TGTGCCAGCAGCGACGGGACTAGCGGATACAATGAGCAGTTCTTC
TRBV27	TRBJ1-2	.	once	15	CASSLRARGVYGYTF	TGTGCCAGCAGTTTACGGGCCAGGGGAGTCTATGGCTACACCTTC
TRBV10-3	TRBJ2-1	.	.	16	CAITLGFGEPFDEQFF	TGTGCCATCACCCTGGGGTTCGGGGAACCTTTTGATGAGCAGTTCTTC
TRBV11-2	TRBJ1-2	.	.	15	CASSLGGGLSYGYTF	TGTGCCAGCAGCTTAGGCGGAGGGCTCAGCTATGGCTACACCTTC
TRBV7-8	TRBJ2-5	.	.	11	CASLFQETQYF	TGTGCCAGCCTATTCCAAGAGACCCAGTACTTC
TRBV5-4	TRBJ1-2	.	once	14	CASSLVQGTYGYTF	TGTGCCAGCAGCTTGGTTCAGGGAACCTATGGCTACACCTTC
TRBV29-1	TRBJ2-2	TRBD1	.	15	CSVKNKTGVTGELFF	TGCAGCGTGAAAAACAAGACAGGGGTGACCGGGGAGCTGTTTTTT
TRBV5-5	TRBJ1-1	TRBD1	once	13	CASSSWTGEEAFF	TGTGCCAGCAGCTCCTGGACAGGGGAAGAAGCTTTCTTT
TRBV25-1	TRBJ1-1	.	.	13	CASSDPRTAEAFF	TGTGCCAGCAGTGATCCCCGTACAGCTGAAGCTTTCTTT
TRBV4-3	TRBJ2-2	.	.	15	CASSLTTRETGELFF	TGCGCCAGCAGCCTAACTACGCGGGAAACCGGGGAGCTGTTTTTT
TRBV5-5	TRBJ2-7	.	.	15	CASSWGVSGIYEQYF	TGTGCCAGCAGCTGGGGGGTAAGCGGTATTTACGAGCAGTACTTC
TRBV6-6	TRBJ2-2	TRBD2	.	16	CASSRPPGGSTGELFF	TGTGCCAGCAGCCGACCTCCCGGGGGGAGTACCGGGGAGCTGTTTTTT
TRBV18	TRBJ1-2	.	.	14	CASSPQGGNYGYTF	TGTGCCAGCTCACCCCAGGGAGGGAACTATGGCTACACCTTC
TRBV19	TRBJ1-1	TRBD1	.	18	CASRPRKGQGSGSAEAFF	TGTGCCAGTAGACCCAGAAAAGGACAGGGGTCAGGTTCAGCTGAAGCTTTCTTT
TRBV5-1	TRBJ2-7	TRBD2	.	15	CASSFLSGAVYEQYF	TGCGCCAGCAGCTTTCTTAGCGGGGCTGTTTACGAGCAGTACTTC
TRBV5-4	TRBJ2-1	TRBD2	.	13	CASSFGLAYEQFF	TGTGCCAGCAGCTTCGGACTAGCATATGAGCAGTTCTTC
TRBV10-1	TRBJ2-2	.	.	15	CASAPGNSFTGELFF	TGCGCCAGCGCCCCGGGGAACTCCTTCACCGGGGAGCTGTTTTTT
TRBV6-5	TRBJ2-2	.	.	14	CASREQGNTGELFF	TGTGCCAGCAGAGAACAGGGGAACACCGGGGAGCTGTTTTTT
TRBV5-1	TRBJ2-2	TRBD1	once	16	CASSLGDRHDTGELFF	TGCGCCAGCAGCTTGGGGGACAGGCATGACACCGGGGAGCTGTTTTTT
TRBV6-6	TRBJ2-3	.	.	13	CASKPGGSDTQYF	TGTGCCAGCAAGCCAGGGGGGTCGGATACGCAGTATTTT
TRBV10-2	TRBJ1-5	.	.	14	CASSAVYSNQPQHF	TGCGCCAGCAGTGCCGTTTATAGCAATCAGCCCCAGCATTTT
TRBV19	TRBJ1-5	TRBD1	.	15	CASSLRQGSGQPQHF	TGTGCCAGTAGTCTTCGACAGGGATCGGGTCAGCCCCAGCATTTT
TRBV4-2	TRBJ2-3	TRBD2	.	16	CASSQGSSGGIDTQYF	TGTGCCAGCAGCCAAGGGTCTAGCGGGGGTATAGATACGCAGTATTTT
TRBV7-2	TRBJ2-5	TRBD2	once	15	CASSAPAGVEETQYF	TGTGCCAGCAGCGCTCCAGCGGGAGTAGAGGAGACCCAGTACTTC
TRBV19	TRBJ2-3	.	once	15	CASSIKSAGGDTQYF	TGTGCCAGTAGTATTAAATCTGCGGGTGGAGATACGCAGTATTTT
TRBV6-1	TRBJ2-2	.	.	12	CASGGETGELFF	TGTGCCAGCGGAGGGGAGACCGGGGAGCTGTTTTTT
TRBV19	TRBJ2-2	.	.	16	CASSPGWGVNTGELFF	TGTGCCAGTAGTCCCGGATGGGGGGTCAACACCGGGGAGCTGTTTTTT
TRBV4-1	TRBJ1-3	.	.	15	CASSQDRGSGNTIYF	TGCGCCAGCAGCCAAGACAGGGGCTCTGGAAACACCATATATTTT
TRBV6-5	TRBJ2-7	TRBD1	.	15	CASSSWTGGLYEQYF	TGTGCCAGCAGTTCCTGGACAGGGGGCCTCTACGAGCAGTACTTC